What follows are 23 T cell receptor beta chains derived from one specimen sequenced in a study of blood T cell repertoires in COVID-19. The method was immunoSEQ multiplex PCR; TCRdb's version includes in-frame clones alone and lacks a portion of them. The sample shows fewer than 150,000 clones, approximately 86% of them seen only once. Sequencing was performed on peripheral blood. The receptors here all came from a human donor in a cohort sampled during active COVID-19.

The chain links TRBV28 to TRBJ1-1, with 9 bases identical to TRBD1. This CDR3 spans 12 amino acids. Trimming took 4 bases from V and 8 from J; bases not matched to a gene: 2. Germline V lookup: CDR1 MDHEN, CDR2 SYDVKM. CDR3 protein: CASSSGQGEAFF. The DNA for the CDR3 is TGTGCCAGCAGTTCAGGACAGGGGGAAGCTTTCTTT. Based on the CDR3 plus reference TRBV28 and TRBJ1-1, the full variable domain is DVKVTQSSRYLVKRTGEKVFLECVQDMDHENMFWYRQDPGLGLRLIYFSYDVKMKEKGDIPEGYSVSREKKERFSLILESASTNQTSMYLCASSSGQGEAFFGQGTRLTVV.

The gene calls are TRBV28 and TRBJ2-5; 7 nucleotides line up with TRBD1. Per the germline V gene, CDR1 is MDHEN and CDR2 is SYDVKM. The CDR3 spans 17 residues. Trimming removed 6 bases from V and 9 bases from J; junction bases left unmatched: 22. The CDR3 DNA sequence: TGTGCCAGCAGAAGCACAGGGGTAAGGGCTCTACTTGAGGCCCAGTACTTC. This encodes CASRSTGVRALLEAQYF.

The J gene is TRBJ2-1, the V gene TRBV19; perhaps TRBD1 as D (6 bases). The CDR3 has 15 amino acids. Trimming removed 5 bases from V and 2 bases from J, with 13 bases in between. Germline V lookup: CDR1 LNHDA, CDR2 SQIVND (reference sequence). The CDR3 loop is CASSQLQGTYNEQFF. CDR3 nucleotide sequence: TGTGCCAGTAGTCAACTTCAGGGGACCTACAATGAGCAGTTCTTC.

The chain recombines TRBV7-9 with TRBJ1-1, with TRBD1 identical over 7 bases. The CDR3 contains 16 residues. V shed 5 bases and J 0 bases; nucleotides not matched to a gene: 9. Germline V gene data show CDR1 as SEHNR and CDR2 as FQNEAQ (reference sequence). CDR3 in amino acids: CASSPPPGQLNTEAFF. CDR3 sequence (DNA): TGTGCCAGCAGCCCCCCCCCGGGACAGCTGAACACTGAAGCTTTCTTT. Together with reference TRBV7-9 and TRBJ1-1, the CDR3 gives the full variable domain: DTGVSQNPRHKITKRGQNVTFRCDPISEHNRLYWYRQTLGQGPEFLTYFQNEAQLEKSRLLSDRFSAERPKGSFSTLEIQRTEQGDSAMYLCASSPPPGQLNTEAFFGQGTRLTVV.

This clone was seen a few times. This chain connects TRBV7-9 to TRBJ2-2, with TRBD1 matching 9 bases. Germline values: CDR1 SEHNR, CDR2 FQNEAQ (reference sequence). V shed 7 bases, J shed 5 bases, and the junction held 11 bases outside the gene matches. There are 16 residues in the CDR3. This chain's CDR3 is CASIPVGTGRTGELFF. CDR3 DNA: TGTGCCAGCATACCAGTGGGGACAGGGAGGACCGGGGAGCTGTTTTTT.

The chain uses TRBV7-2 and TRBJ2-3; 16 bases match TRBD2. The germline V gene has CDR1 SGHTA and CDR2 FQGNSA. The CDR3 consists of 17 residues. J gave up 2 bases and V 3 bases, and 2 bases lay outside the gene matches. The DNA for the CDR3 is TGTGCCAGCAGCTTGGGACTAGCGGGGGGGGTCACAGATACGCAGTATTTT. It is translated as CASSLGLAGGVTDTQYF.

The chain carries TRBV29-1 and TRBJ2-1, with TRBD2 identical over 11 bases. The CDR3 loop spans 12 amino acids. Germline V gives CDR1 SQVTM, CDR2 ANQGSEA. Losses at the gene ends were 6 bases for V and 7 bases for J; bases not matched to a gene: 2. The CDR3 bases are TGCAGCGTACTAGCGGGAGTAAATGAGCAGTTCTTC. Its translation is CSVLAGVNEQFF.

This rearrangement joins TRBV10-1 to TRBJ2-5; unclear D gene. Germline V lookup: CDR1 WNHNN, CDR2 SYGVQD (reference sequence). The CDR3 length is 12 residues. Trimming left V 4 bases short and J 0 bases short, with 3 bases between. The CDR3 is CASSANQETQYF. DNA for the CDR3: TGCGCCAGCAGTGCAAACCAAGAGACCCAGTACTTC.

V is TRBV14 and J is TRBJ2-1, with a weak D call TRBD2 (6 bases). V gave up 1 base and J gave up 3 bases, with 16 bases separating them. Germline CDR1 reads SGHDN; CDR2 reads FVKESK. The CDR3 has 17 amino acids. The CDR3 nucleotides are TGTGCCAGCAGCCAAGTTTTTAATGGGGGGTTCTACAATGAGCAGTTCTTC. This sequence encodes CASSQVFNGGFYNEQFF.

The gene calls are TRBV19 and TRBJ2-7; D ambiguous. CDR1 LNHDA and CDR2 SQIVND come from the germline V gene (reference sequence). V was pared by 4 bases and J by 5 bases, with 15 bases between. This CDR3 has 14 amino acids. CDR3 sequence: CASSTRYTVDEQYF. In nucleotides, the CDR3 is TGTGCCAGTAGTACTCGATATACGGTCGACGAGCAGTACTTC.

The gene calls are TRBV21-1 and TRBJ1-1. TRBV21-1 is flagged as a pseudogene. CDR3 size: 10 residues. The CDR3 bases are TGTGTCGGGACTTCCACTGAAGCTTTCTTT. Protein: CVGTSTEAFF.

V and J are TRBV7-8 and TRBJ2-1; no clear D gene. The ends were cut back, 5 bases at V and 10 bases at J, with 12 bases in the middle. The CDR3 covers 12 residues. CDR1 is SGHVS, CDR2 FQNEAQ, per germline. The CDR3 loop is CASSPRRREQFF. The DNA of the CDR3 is TGTGCCAGCAGCCCGCGGCGGCGAGAGCAGTTCTTC.

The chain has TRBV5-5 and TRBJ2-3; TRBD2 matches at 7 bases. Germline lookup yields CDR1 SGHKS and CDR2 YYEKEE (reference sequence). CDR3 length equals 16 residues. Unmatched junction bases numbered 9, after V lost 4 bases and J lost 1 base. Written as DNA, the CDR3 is TGTGCCAGCAGCGCTAGACTAGCCTGGGGCACAGATACGCAGTATTTT. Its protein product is CASSARLAWGTDTQYF.

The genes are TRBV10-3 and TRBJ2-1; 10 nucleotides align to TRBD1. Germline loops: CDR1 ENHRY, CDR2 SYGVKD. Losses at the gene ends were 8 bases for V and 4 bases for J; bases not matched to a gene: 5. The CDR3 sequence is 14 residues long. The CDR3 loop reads CAIGQGGVYNEQFF. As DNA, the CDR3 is TGTGCCATCGGACAGGGGGGAGTATACAATGAGCAGTTCTTC.

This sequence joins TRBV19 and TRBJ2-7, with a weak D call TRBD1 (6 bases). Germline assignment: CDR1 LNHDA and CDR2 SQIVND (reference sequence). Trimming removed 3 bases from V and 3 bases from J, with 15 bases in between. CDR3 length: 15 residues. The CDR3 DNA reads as TGTGCCAGTAGTATGATGGGGGCCCAATACTACGAGCAGTACTTC. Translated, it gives CASSMMGAQYYEQYF.

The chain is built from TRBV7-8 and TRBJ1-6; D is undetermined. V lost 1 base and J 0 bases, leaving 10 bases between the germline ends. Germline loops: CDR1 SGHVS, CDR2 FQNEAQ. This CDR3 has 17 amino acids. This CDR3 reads CASSLGTRSSYNSPLHF. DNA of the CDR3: TGTGCCAGCAGCTTAGGTACAAGGAGCTCCTATAATTCACCCCTCCACTTT. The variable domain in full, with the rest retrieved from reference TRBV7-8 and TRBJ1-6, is GAGVSQSPRYKVAKRGQDVALRCDPISGHVSLFWYQQALGQGPEFLTYFQNEAQLDKSGLPSDRFFAERPEGSVSTLKIQRTQQEDSAVYLCASSLGTRSSYNSPLHFGNGTRLTVT.

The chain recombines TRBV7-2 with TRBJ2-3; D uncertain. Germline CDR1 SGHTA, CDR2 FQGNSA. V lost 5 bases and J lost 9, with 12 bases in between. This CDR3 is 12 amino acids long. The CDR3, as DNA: TGTGCCAGCAGCCCATTAGGAGAAACGCAGTATTTT. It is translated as CASSPLGETQYF.

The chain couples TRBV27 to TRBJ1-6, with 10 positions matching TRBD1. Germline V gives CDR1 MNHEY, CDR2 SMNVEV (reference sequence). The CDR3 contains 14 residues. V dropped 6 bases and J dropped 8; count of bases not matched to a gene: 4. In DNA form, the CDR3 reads TGTGCCAGCAGATCCGGGACAGGGGATTCACCCCTCCACTTT. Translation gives CASRSGTGDSPLHF.

The CDR3 coding sequence is TGTGCCAGCAGTGACGGGGGGGCTAACACCGGGGAGCTGTTTTTT. It specifies CASSDGGANTGELFF. J is TRBJ2-2 and V is TRBV6-4; D perhaps matches TRBD2 (7 bases). Looked up from germline, CDR1 is MRHNA and CDR2 is SNTAGT. Trimming took 2 bases from V and 2 from J, leaving 9 bases between them. CDR3 length: 15 amino acids.

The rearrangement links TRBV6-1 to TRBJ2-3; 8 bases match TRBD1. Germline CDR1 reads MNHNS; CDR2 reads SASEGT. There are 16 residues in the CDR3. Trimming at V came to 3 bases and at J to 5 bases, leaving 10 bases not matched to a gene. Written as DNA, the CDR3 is TGTGCCAGCAGTGATCCTACAGGGGGGCCAAGAGATACGCAGTATTTT. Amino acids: CASSDPTGGPRDTQYF.

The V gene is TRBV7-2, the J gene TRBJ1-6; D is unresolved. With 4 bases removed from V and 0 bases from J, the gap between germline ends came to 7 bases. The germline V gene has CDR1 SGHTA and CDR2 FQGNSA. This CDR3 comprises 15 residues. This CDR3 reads CASSYESSYNSPLHF. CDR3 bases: TGTGCCAGCAGCTATGAGAGCTCCTATAATTCACCCCTCCACTTT.

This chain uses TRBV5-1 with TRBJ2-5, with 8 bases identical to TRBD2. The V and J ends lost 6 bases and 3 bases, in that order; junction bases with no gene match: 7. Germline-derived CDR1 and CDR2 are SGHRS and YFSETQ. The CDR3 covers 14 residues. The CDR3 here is CASNQPGLEETQYF. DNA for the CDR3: TGCGCCAGCAACCAACCGGGACTAGAAGAGACCCAGTACTTC.

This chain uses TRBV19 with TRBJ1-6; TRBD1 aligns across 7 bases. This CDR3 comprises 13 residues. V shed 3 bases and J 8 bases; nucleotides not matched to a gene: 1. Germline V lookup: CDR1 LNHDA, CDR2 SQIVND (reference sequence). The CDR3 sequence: CASSIRGDSPLHF. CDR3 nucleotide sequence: TGTGCCAGTAGTATCAGGGGGGATTCACCCCTCCACTTT.